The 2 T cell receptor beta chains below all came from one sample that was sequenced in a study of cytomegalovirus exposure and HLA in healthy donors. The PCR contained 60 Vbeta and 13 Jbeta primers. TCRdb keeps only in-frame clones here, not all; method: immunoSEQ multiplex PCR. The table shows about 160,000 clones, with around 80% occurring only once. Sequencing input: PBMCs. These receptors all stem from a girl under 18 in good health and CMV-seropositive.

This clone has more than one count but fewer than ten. The DNA for the CDR3 is TGCGCCAGCAGTGAGTCGACAGGAGGTGGCTACACCTTC. This gives the protein CASSESTGGGYTF. The V and J genes are TRBV10-2 and TRBJ1-2; perhaps TRBD1 as D (6 bases). The germline CDR1 and CDR2 sequences are WSHSY and SAAADI. The ends were cut back, 0 bases at V and 7 bases at J, with 9 bases in the middle. The CDR3 loop spans 13 amino acids.

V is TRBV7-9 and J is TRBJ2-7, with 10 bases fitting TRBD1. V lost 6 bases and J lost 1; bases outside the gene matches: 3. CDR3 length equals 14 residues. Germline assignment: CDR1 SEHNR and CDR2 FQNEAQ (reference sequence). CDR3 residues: CASRRGQGSYEQYF. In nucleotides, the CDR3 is TGTGCCAGCAGAAGGGGACAGGGGTCCTACGAGCAGTACTTC.